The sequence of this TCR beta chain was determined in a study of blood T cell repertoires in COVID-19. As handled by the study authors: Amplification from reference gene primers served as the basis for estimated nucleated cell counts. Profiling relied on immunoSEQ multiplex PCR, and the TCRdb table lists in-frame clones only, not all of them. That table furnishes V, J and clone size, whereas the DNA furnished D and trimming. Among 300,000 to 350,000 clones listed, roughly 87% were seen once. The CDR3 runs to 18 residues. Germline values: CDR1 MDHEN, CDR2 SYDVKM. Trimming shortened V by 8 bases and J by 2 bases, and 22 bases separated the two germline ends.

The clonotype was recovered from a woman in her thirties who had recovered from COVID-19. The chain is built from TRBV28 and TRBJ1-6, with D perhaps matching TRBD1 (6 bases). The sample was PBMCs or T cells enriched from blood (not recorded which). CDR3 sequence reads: CASSRLPAGAPYNSPLHF. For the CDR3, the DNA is TGTGCCAGCTCCCGATTACCGGCAGGGGCCCCCTATAATTCACCCCTCCACTTT.